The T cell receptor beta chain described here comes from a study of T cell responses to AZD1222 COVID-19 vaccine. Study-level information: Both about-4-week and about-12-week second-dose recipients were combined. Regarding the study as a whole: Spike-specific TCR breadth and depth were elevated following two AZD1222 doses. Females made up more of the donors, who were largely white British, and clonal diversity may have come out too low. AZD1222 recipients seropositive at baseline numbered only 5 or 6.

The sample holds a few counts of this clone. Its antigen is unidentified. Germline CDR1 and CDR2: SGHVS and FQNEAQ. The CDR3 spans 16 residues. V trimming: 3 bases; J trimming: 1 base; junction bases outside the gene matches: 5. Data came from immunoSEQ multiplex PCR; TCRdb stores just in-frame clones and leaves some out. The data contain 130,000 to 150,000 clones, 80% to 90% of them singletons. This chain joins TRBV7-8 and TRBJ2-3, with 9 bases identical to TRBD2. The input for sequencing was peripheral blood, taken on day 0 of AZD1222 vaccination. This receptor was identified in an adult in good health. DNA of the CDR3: TGTGCCAGCAGCTTGGGGACTAGCTTCGGCACAGATACGCAGTATTTT. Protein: CASSLGTSFGTDTQYF.